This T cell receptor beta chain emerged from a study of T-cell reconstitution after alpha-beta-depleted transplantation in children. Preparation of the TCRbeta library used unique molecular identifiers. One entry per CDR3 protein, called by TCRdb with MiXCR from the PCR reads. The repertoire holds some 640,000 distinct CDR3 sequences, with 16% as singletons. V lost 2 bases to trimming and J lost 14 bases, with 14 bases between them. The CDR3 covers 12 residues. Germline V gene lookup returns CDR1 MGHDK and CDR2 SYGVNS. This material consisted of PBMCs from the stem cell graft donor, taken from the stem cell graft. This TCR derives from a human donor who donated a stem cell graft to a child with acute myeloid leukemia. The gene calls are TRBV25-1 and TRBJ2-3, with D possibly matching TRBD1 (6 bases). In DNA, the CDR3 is TGTGCCAGCAGTGAACGGACAGCACTGTGGTATTTT. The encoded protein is CASSERTALWYF.